This T cell receptor (beta chain) was observed in a study of cytomegalovirus exposure and HLA in healthy donors. Primers: 60 Vbeta forward and 13 Jbeta reverse. Produced via immunoSEQ multiplex PCR; TCRdb's table is partial and in-frame only. The data contain 150,000 or so clones, approximately 80% of them singletons. Notes on this clone: Its matching antigen is unknown.

Study-wide findings and caveats: The study found most TCR sequences rare, yet found some public TCRs in many donors. Per a prior analysis, the majority of TCR beta V segments were productive roughly 87% or roughly 30% of the time.

This receptor was taken from a woman aged 40 to 55 in good health and CMV-seronegative. Specimen: PBMCs.

The CDR3 coding sequence is TGTGCCAGCAGGCCGGGACACCGGAACACTGAAGCTTTCTTT. Encoded protein: CASRPGHRNTEAFF. This chain uses TRBV6-5 with TRBJ1-1; a possible D gene is TRBD1 (6 bases). The CDR3 extends over 14 amino acids. Trimming pared 6 bases from V and 1 base from J, leaving 12 bases between. Germline assignment: CDR1 MNHEY and CDR2 SVGAGI.